This TCR beta chain was documented in a study of identifying expanded T cells in peripheral blood. Study-wide points: About 1.3 clones differed between technical replicates, versus around 15 and 19 over time.

The table came from immunoSEQ multiplex PCR; TCRdb's copy has only in-frame clones and leaves some out. The sample gives under 120,000 clones, around 89% of which show up once; about 17% is in the top ten. This clone was counted between two and nine times. Its specificity is unknown. The length of the CDR3 is 15 residues. Germline loops: CDR1 MNHNY, CDR2 SVGAGI (reference sequence). V gave up 2 bases and J gave up 4 bases, with 9 bases separating them. The receptor was derived from a person aged 18 to 75 in good health. The sample consisted of blood. The V and J genes are TRBV6-6 and TRBJ1-6, with D possibly TRBD1 on 5 matching bases. The CDR3 spells CASSYGPGYNSPLHF. In DNA, the CDR3 is TGTGCCAGCAGTTACGGCCCAGGGTATAATTCACCCCTCCACTTT.